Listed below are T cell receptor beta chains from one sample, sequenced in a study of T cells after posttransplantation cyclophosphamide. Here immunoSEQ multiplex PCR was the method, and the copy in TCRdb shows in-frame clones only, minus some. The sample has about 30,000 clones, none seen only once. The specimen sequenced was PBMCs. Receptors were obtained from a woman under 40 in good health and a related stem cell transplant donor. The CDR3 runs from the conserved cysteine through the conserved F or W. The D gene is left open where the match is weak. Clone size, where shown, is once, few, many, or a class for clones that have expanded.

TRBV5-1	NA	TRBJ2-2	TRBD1	CASSIGQGGTGELFF	TGCGCCAGCAGCATAGGACAGGGAGGAACCGGGGAGCTGTTTTTT
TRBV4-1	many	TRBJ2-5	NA	CASSQEGQGHETQYF	TGCGCCAGCAGCCAAGAGGGGCAGGGTCATGAGACCCAGTACTTC
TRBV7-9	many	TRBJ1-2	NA	CASSPTRGARDYGYTF	TGTGCCAGCAGCCCGACTAGGGGAGCCAGGGACTATGGCTACACCTTC
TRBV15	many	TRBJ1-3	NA	CATSRDSYSGNTIYF	TGTGCCACCAGCAGGGACAGTTACTCTGGAAACACCATATATTTT
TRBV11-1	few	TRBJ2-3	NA	CASSLRGANTQYF	TGTGCCAGCAGCTTACGCGGGGCAAATACGCAGTATTTT
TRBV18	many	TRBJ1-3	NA	CASSPQGFDGNTIYF	TGTGCCAGCTCACCACAAGGGTTTGACGGAAACACCATATATTTT
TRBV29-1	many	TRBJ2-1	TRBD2	CSVQRGGANEQFF	TGCAGCGTTCAGCGGGGGGGCGCGAATGAGCAGTTCTTC
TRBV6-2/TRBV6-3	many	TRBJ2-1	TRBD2	CASSRGLAGAYNEQFF	TGTGCCAGCAGTAGAGGACTAGCGGGGGCCTACAATGAGCAGTTCTTC
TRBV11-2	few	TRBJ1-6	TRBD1	CASSSRTGGNSPLHF	TGTGCCAGCAGCTCCCGGACAGGGGGTAATTCACCCCTCCACTTT
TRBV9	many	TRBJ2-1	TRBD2	CASSVVSSGVEQFF	TGTGCCAGCAGCGTAGTGAGTAGCGGGGTTGAGCAGTTCTTC
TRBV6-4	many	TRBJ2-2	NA	CASSEGGGDTGELFF	TGTGCCAGCAGTGAAGGGGGAGGCGACACCGGGGAGCTGTTTTTT
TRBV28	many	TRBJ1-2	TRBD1	CASSPRDRGFYGYTF	TGTGCCAGCAGTCCCCGGGACAGGGGGTTCTATGGCTACACCTTC
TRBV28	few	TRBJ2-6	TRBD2	CASSPIAGGLFSGANVLTF	TGTGCCAGCAGTCCAATAGCGGGGGGCCTTTTCTCTGGGGCCAACGTCCTGACTTTC
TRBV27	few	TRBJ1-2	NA	CASSLKSTNYGYTF	TGTGCCAGCAGTTTAAAGAGTACTAATTATGGCTACACCTTC
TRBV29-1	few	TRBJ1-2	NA	CSVEVQGSGYTF	TGCAGCGTTGAGGTCCAGGGAAGCGGCTACACCTTC
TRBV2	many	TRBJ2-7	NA	CASNIRPSYEQYF	TGTGCCAGCAACATCAGGCCTTCCTACGAGCAGTACTTC
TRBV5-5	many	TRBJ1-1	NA	CASSFAGDTEAFF	TGTGCCAGCAGCTTTGCAGGGGACACTGAAGCTTTCTTT
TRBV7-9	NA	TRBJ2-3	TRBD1	CASSHGTGGPDTQYF	TGTGCCAGCAGCCATGGAACAGGGGGCCCAGATACGCAGTATTTT
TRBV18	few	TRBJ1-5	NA	CASSPAGNSNQPQHF	TGTGCCAGCTCACCAGCGGGGAATAGCAATCAGCCCCAGCATTTT
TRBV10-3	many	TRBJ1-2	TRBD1	CAISAPQGILIRRGNYGYTF	TGTGCCATCAGTGCCCCACAGGGGATCCTGATAAGAAGGGGTAACTATGGCTACACCTTC
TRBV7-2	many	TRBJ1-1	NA	CASSFVGGTEAFF	TGTGCCAGCAGCTTCGTCGGCGGCACTGAAGCTTTCTTT
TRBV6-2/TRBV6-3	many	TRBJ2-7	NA	CASSYPLGSYRDEQYF	TGTGCCAGCAGTTACCCCCTCGGATCCTACCGGGACGAGCAGTACTTC
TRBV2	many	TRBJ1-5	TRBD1	CASRQGVLGPQHF	TGTGCCAGTCGACAGGGGGTATTGGGGCCCCAGCATTTT
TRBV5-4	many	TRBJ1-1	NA	CASSLVEGSTEAFF	TGTGCCAGCAGCTTGGTAGAGGGGAGCACTGAAGCTTTCTTT
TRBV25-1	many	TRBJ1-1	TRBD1	CASSEYWTGGIPTEAFF	TGTGCCAGCAGTGAATATTGGACAGGGGGGATCCCCACTGAAGCTTTCTTT
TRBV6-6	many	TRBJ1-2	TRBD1	CASSLQGADYGYTF	TGTGCCAGCAGTTTACAGGGGGCGGACTATGGCTACACCTTC
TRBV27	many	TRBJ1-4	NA	CASRGRQRDEKLFF	TGTGCCAGCAGGGGAAGACAGAGGGATGAAAAACTGTTTTTT
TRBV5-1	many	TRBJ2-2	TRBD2	CASSLSSGGTGELFF	TGCGCCAGCAGCTTGTCTAGCGGGGGCACCGGGGAGCTGTTTTTT
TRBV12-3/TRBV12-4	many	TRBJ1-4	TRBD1	CASSQGQVDEKLFF	TGTGCCAGCAGCCAGGGACAGGTCGATGAAAAACTGTTTTTT
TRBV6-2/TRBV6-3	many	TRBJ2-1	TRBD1	CASSLPRTGLVGDEQFF	TGTGCCAGCAGCCTGCCTCGGACAGGCCTTGTCGGCGATGAGCAGTTCTTC
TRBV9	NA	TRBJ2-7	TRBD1	CASSVGGGGYEQYF	TGTGCCAGCAGCGTAGGAGGGGGCGGCTACGAGCAGTACTTC
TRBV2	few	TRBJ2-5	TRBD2	CASRPPARGGETQYF	TGTGCCAGCAGACCCCCTGCACGGGGGGGAGAGACCCAGTACTTC
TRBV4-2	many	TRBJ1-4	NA	CASSQALGGRGEKLFF	TGTGCCAGCAGCCAAGCATTAGGGGGAAGGGGTGAAAAACTGTTTTTT
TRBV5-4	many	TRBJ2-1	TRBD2	CASSHAGGAYNEQFF	TGTGCCAGCAGTCACGCGGGGGGGGCCTACAATGAGCAGTTCTTC
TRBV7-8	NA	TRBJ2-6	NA	CASSLVHRYSGANVLTF	TGTGCCAGCAGCTTAGTCCACAGGTACTCTGGGGCCAACGTCCTGACTTTC
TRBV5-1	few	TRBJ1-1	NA	CASSLVVQNTEAFF	TGCGCCAGCAGCTTGGTTGTCCAGAACACTGAAGCTTTCTTT
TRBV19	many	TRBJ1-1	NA	CASSISRNTEAFF	TGTGCCAGTAGTATTTCCCGGAACACTGAAGCTTTCTTT
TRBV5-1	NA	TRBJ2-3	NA	CASSFHGGTTDTQYF	TGCGCCAGCAGCTTTCACGGGGGAACGACAGATACGCAGTATTTT
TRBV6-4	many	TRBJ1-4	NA	CASSGSVPTNEKLFF	TGTGCCAGCAGTGGGTCAGTGCCAACTAATGAAAAACTGTTTTTT
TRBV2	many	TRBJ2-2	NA	CASSLTRVSNTGELFF	TGTGCCAGCAGTCTTACCAGGGTTTCGAACACCGGGGAGCTGTTTTTT
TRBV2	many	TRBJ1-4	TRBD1	CASSAQTGVNEKLFF	TGTGCCAGCAGTGCTCAGACAGGGGTCAATGAAAAACTGTTTTTT
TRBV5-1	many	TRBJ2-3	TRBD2	CASSWISGGSTDTQYF	TGCGCCAGCAGTTGGATTAGCGGGGGGAGCACAGATACGCAGTATTTT
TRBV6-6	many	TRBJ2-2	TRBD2	CATLWTSGGAGELFF	TGTGCCACTCTATGGACTAGCGGGGGGGCCGGGGAGCTGTTTTTT
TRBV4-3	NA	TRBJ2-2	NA	CASSESDGLTTGELFF	TGCGCCAGCAGCGAAAGCGACGGACTAACCACCGGGGAGCTGTTTTTT
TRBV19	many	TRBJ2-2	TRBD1	CASMGQANTGELFF	TGTGCCAGTATGGGACAGGCGAACACCGGGGAGCTGTTTTTT
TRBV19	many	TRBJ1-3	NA	CASSIFSAGNTIYF	TGTGCCAGTAGTATTTTTTCAGCGGGAAACACCATATATTTT
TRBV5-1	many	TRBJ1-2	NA	CASSFGQTGGYTF	TGCGCCAGCAGCTTTGGTCAGACGGGGGGCTACACCTTC
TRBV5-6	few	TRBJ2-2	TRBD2	CASSPRGLASGELFF	TGTGCCAGCAGTCCCCGCGGACTAGCGTCCGGGGAGCTGTTTTTT
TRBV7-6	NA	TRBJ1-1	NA	CASSLACGQPRGEAFF	TGTGCCAGCAGCTTAGCGTGTGGGCAGCCTCGAGGTGAAGCTTTCTTT
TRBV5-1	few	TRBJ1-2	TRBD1	CAGSRGQGAQSVGYTF	TGCGCCGGCAGTCGGGGACAGGGAGCACAAAGCGTTGGCTACACCTTC
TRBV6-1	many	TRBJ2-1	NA	CASSGSGGDSYNEQFF	TGTGCCAGCAGTGGGTCGGGGGGCGACTCCTACAATGAGCAGTTCTTC
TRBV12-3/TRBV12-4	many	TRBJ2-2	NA	CASSFHGDTGELFF	TGTGCCAGCAGTTTTCACGGGGACACCGGGGAGCTGTTTTTT
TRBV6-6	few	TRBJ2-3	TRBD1	CASSYDRGIDTQYF	TGTGCCAGCAGTTACGACAGGGGAATAGATACGCAGTATTTT
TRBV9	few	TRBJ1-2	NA	CASSVGGHVYGYTF	TGTGCCAGCAGCGTAGGAGGGCACGTCTATGGCTACACCTTC
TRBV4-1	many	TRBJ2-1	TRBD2	CASSLLGGDYNEQFF	TGCGCCAGCAGCCTTCTGGGGGGGGATTACAATGAGCAGTTCTTC